This TCR beta chain comes out of a study of cytomegalovirus exposure and HLA in healthy donors. PCR involved 60 Vbeta and 13 Jbeta primers. The repertoire was sequenced with immunoSEQ multiplex PCR; TCRdb's copy has only in-frame clones and lacks some. This table has about 97,000 clones, about four fifths appearing once. Whole-study findings and limits: HLA alleles were associated with fewer than 20,000 TCR beta sequences in a later analysis at 0.05 false discovery rate.

For this clone: The antigen remains undetermined.

V shed 4 bases and J 0 bases; nucleotides not matched to a gene: 5. CDR1 and CDR2 (germline): PRHDT, FYEKMQ (reference sequence). The CDR3 is 16 residues long. Specimen: PBMCs. The chain joins TRBV13 to TRBJ2-4, with TRBD2 matching 8 bases. This clonotype was obtained from a middle-aged man in good health and CMV-seropositive. DNA for the CDR3: TGTGCCAGCAGCTCCCTAGCGGGCCTAGCCAAAAACATTCAGTACTTC. This translates into CASSSLAGLAKNIQYF.